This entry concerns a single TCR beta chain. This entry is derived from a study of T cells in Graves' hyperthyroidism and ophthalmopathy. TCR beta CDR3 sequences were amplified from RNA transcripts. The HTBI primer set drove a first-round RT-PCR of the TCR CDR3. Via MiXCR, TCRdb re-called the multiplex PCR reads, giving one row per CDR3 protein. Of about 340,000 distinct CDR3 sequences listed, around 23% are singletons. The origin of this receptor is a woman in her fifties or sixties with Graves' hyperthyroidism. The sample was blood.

CDR3 sequence: CASSPIQTGANEQFF. CDR3 DNA: TGTGCCAGCTCACCGATCCAGACAGGGGCGAATGAGCAGTTCTTC. This chain connects TRBV18 to TRBJ2-1; 8 bases are shared with TRBD1. Germline CDR1 reads KGHSH; CDR2 reads LQKENI. This CDR3 is built from 15 residues. Germline trimming cut 3 bases from V and 7 bases from J; bases unmatched to any gene: 8.